This TCR beta chain emerged from a study of T cell changes during pregnancy in multiple sclerosis. Method: immunoSEQ multiplex PCR; TCRdb's copy keeps in-frame clones and lacks some. The profile shows some 71,000 clones, approximately 91% of them singletons. Trimming cost V 5 bases and J 0 bases, with 5 bases left between them. The CDR3 runs 13 residues. CDR1 and CDR2 (germline): KGHSH, LQKENI. The sequences come from peripheral blood, collected in the third trimester of pregnancy. This clonotype originated in a female donor with multiple sclerosis, enrolled in a pregnancy study. The chain employs TRBV18 and TRBJ1-3; D is ambiguous. Here the CDR3 reads CASSRSSGNTIYF. For the CDR3, the DNA is TGTGCCAGCTCAAGGAGCTCTGGAAACACCATATATTTT.